The 22 T cell receptor beta chains reported below all come from one sample, sequenced in a study of chemoradiotherapy in HPV16-positive cancers. The repertoire was sequenced with immunoSEQ multiplex PCR; TCRdb's copy has only in-frame clones and lacks some. The top ten clones hold roughly 4.4% of a sample with fewer than 40,000 clones, 88% of them seen once. The sequencing here drew on blood, taken from a patient who underwent chemoradiotherapy. The receptors were sampled from a human donor with HPV-associated anogenital cancer.

The rearrangement uses TRBV4-3 and TRBJ1-3, with D unclear. The V and J ends lost 1 base and 2 bases respectively, with 6 bases between them. The V gene's germline CDR1 is LGHNA and CDR2 YSLEER. This CDR3 region has 14 residues. The CDR3 region has the DNA TGCGCCAGCAGCCAAGGAGACGCTGGAAACACCATATATTTT. Translation: CASSQGDAGNTIYF.

The rearrangement uses TRBV2 and TRBJ2-1; 11 nucleotides line up with TRBD1. The V gene end was trimmed by 6 bases and the J gene end by 2 bases; junction bases not matched to a gene: 6. The CDR3 runs 16 residues. CDR1 SNHLY and CDR2 FYNNEI come from the germline V gene. The CDR3 DNA follows: TGTGCCAGCAGAGCCCGGGGACAGGGGGCCTACAATGAGCAGTTCTTC. Translated: CASRARGQGAYNEQFF. The entire variable domain, with the rest obtained from reference TRBV2 and TRBJ2-1, is as follows: EPEVTQTPSHQVTQMGQEVILRCVPISNHLYFYWYRQILGQKVEFLVSFYNNEISEKSEIFDDQFSVERPDGSNFTLKIRSTKLEDSAMYFCASRARGQGAYNEQFFGPGTRLTVL.

This chain uses TRBV7-3 with TRBJ2-5; TRBD2 is a possible D gene (6 bases). The CDR3 contains 15 residues. The germline gives CDR1 SGHTA, CDR2 FQGTGA. The V end was cut by 1 base, the J end by 2 bases, with 11 bases between. The CDR3 bases are TGTGCCAGCAGCTTAAGCGACGCGGGGCAAGAGACCCAGTACTTC. It specifies CASSLSDAGQETQYF.

The chain uses TRBV19 and TRBJ2-3; 9 nucleotides line up with TRBD2. The CDR3 runs 16 residues. The V gene end was trimmed by 4 bases and the J gene end by 1 base; junction bases not matched to a gene: 6. The germline V gene encodes CDR1 LNHDA and CDR2 SQIVND (reference sequence). The CDR3: CASSNPRGGGTDTQYF. CDR3 sequence (DNA): TGTGCCAGTAGTAACCCGCGGGGGGGCGGCACAGATACGCAGTATTTT.

The V gene is TRBV6-6, the J gene TRBJ2-7; 9 positions match TRBD1. CDR3 length: 15 residues. Germline CDR1 and CDR2: MNHNY and SVGAGI (reference sequence). With 10 bases clipped from V and 8 bases from J, the junction kept 18 bases outside the gene matches. The CDR3 bases are TGTGCCACCATTCCACCCACAGGGGGCAGTGGGAAGCAGTACTTC. The encoded protein is CATIPPTGGSGKQYF.

V usage is TRBV7-6 and J usage is TRBJ2-7; TRBD1 matches at 8 bases. The germline gives CDR1 SGHVS, CDR2 FNYEAQ. J lost 3 bases, V lost 5 bases, and 3 bases had no gene match. CDR3 size: 13 residues. CDR3 residues: CASSGDRGYEQYF. The CDR3 DNA is TGTGCCAGCAGCGGTGACAGGGGCTACGAGCAGTACTTC.

This chain uses TRBV5-4 with TRBJ2-3; 7 bases align to TRBD2. CDR1 and CDR2 (germline): SGHNT, YYREEE (reference sequence). The V gene end was trimmed by 2 bases and the J gene end by 0 bases; junction bases not matched to a gene: 12. This CDR3 is built from 18 residues. The CDR3 is CASSFLGGGVTSTDTQYF. In DNA, the CDR3 is TGTGCCAGCAGCTTCCTCGGCGGGGGAGTCACTAGCACAGATACGCAGTATTTT. The whole variable domain, filled in from reference TRBV5-4 and TRBJ2-3, reads ETGVTQSPTHLIKTRGQQVTLRCSSQSGHNTVSWYQQALGQGPQFIFQYYREEENGRGNFPPRFSGLQFPNYSSELNVNALELDDSALYLCASSFLGGGVTSTDTQYFGPGTRLTVL.

J is TRBJ1-3 and V is TRBV6-5; D not resolved. The CDR3 totals 14 residues. V was cut by 8 bases and J by 4 bases, with 15 bases left in between. Germline CDR1 is MNHEY and CDR2 is SVGAGI. The CDR3 region has the DNA TGTGCCAGCTCCAAAGGGTCAGCGGGAAACACCATATATTTT. Translated: CASSKGSAGNTIYF.

The CDR3 bases are TGTGCCAGCTCACTAGGGACAGTGGAGGCGAATTCACCCCTCCACTTT. Translation gives CASSLGTVEANSPLHF. V is TRBV18 and J is TRBJ1-6, with 7 nucleotides matching TRBD1. CDR3 size: 16 residues. Per the germline V gene, CDR1 is KGHSH and CDR2 is LQKENI. The V segment lost 4 bases and the J segment 7 bases; nucleotides outside the gene matches: 10.

The J gene is TRBJ1-2, the V gene TRBV27; a possible D gene is TRBD1 (5 bases). Germline CDR1 MNHEY, CDR2 SMNVEV (reference sequence). This CDR3 spans 14 amino acids. V lost 5 bases and J 8 bases, leaving 18 bases between the germline ends. The chain's CDR3 is CASSPWDGQGGYTF. The CDR3 bases are TGTGCCAGCAGTCCATGGGACGGTCAGGGCGGCTACACCTTC.

The genes are TRBV19 and TRBJ1-5; TRBD1 is a possible D gene (6 bases). This CDR3 has 14 amino acids. Between the trimmed V and J ends, which lost 7 bases and 4 bases, there was a span of 14 bases. The germline CDR1 and CDR2 sequences are LNHDA and SQIVND (reference sequence). This chain's CDR3 is CASTGQSSNQPQHF. The CDR3 bases are TGTGCCAGTACCGGACAGAGCTCTAATCAGCCCCAGCATTTT.

V is TRBV18 and J is TRBJ2-5; tentatively, D is TRBD1 or TRBD2 (5 bases each). V was pared by 1 base and J by 4 bases, with 13 bases between. The germline gives CDR1 KGHSH, CDR2 LQKENI. The CDR3 is made up of 15 amino acids. The CDR3: CASSPQGIGGETQYF. CDR3 nucleotides: TGTGCCAGCTCACCACAGGGGATCGGAGGAGAGACCCAGTACTTC.

The chain is built from TRBV4-1 and TRBJ2-2; 12 bases align to TRBD2. Looked up from germline, CDR1 is MGHRA and CDR2 is YSYEKL. The J segment lost 4 bases and the V segment lost 7 bases, leaving 10 bases of the junction unmatched. CDR3 size: 17 residues. CDR3 in amino acids: CASNHASGGASTGELFF. As DNA, the CDR3 is TGCGCCAGCAACCATGCTAGCGGGGGGGCCTCCACCGGGGAGCTGTTTTTT.

The chain employs TRBV5-1 and TRBJ2-7; D uncertain. In germline, CDR1 is SGHRS, CDR2 YFSETQ. The V gene lost 3 bases and the J gene lost 6 bases, with 19 bases spanning the gap. The CDR3 is made up of 15 amino acids. CDR3 bases: TGCGCCAGCAGCTCATTGACCGGGCCCAGTAGCGAGCAGTACTTC. Translated: CASSSLTGPSSEQYF.

This chain links TRBV5-1 with TRBJ1-2; 8 positions match TRBD1. The length of the CDR3 is 14 residues. After removal of 4 bases from V and 8 bases from J, the junction contained 10 bases not matched to a gene. The V gene's germline CDR1 is SGHRS and CDR2 YFSETQ. As DNA, the CDR3 is TGCGCCAGCAGCGTAGACAGGGGAAGTGGAGGCTACACCTTC. Translation gives CASSVDRGSGGYTF.

The chain recombines TRBV5-5 with TRBJ1-1; 12 bases align to TRBD1. The CDR3 spans 14 residues. The germline gives CDR1 SGHKS, CDR2 YYEKEE (reference sequence). The ends lost 5 bases at V and 8 bases at J; junction bases unmatched: 7. The CDR3 here is CASSETGTGGEAFF. The DNA of the CDR3 is TGTGCCAGCAGTGAGACCGGGACAGGGGGCGAAGCTTTCTTT.

This clone turned up a few times. The chain couples TRBV30 to TRBJ1-1; no reliable D call. CDR3 size: 14 residues. Trimming stripped 5 bases from V and 1 base from J, with 14 bases between. Germline CDR1 and CDR2: GTSNPN and SVGIG (reference sequence). CDR3 sequence: CAWAPSRKNTEAFF. In DNA, the CDR3 is TGTGCCTGGGCCCCGAGTAGGAAGAACACTGAAGCTTTCTTT. Filled out from reference TRBV30 and TRBJ1-1, the complete variable domain reads SQTIHQWPATLVQPVGSPLSLECTVEGTSNPNLYWYRQAAGRGLQLLFYSVGIGQISSEVPQNLSASRPQDRQFILSSKKLLLSDSGFYLCAWAPSRKNTEAFFGQGTRLTVV.

The rearrangement joins TRBV19 to TRBJ2-3, with 8 positions matching TRBD2. This CDR3 has 16 amino acids. CDR1 is LNHDA, CDR2 SQIVND, per germline (reference sequence). The V and J ends lost 0 bases and 1 base, in that order; junction bases with no gene match: 3. This CDR3 reads CASSIDGAGGTDTQYF. CDR3 coding DNA: TGTGCCAGTAGTATAGATGGAGCGGGAGGCACAGATACGCAGTATTTT.

The chain is built from TRBV25-1 and TRBJ1-5; D is uncertain. The CDR3 loop spans 16 amino acids. CDR1 MGHDK and CDR2 SYGVNS come from the germline V gene. V was clipped by 4 bases and J by 5 bases, with 18 bases between them. This chain's CDR3 is CASSVQPPEGYQPQHF. DNA for the CDR3: TGTGCCAGCAGTGTCCAACCTCCTGAGGGATATCAGCCCCAGCATTTT.

CDR3: CASSLRTGSGYEQYF. In DNA, the CDR3 is TGTGCCAGTAGTCTTCGGACAGGGAGTGGATACGAGCAGTACTTC. This chain joins TRBV19 and TRBJ2-7, with TRBD1 matching 8 bases. The germline V gene encodes CDR1 LNHDA and CDR2 SQIVND (reference sequence). CDR3 length equals 15 residues. The ends lost 5 bases at V and 4 bases at J; junction bases unmatched: 10. The whole variable domain, filled in from reference TRBV19 and TRBJ2-7, reads DGGITQSPKYLFRKEGQNVTLSCEQNLNHDAMYWYRQDPGQGLRLIYYSQIVNDFQKGDIAEGYSVSREKKESFPLTVTSAQKNPTAFYLCASSLRTGSGYEQYFGPGTRLTVT.

The genes are TRBV5-1 and TRBJ2-1; the match to TRBD1 covers 8 bases. CDR1 and CDR2 (germline): SGHRS, YFSETQ. V was pared by 4 bases and J by 10 bases, with 4 bases of the junction left unmatched. This CDR3 spans 12 amino acids. CDR3 in DNA: TGCGCCAGCAGCCAAGACAGGGGCGAGCAGTTCTTC. This encodes CASSQDRGEQFF.

The chain combines TRBV18 with TRBJ1-2; TRBD1 agrees at 7 bases. CDR3 length: 14 amino acids. Germline lookup yields CDR1 KGHSH and CDR2 LQKENI. The V gene end was trimmed by 3 bases and the J gene end by 9 bases; junction bases not matched to a gene: 10. The DNA for the CDR3 is TGTGCCAGCTCACCGGGACGACAGGGAGGTAGCTACACCTTC. Its translation is CASSPGRQGGSYTF.